Described below is a single T cell receptor (beta chain) sequence and its context. This record comes from a study of shared clonotypes between healthy human individuals. CDR1 and CDR2 (germline): PRHDT, FYEKMQ (reference sequence). CDR3 length equals 22 residues. Germline trimming cut 5 bases from V and 0 bases from J; bases unmatched to any gene: 26. Only in-frame clones appear in the TCRdb table, and some are missing; sequencing was by immunoSEQ multiplex PCR. The sample lists millions of clones; 90% to 95% were seen once. Material for sequencing was naive CD4+ T cells sorted from blood. The subset here: CD45RA+ positively selected. The gene calls are TRBV13 and TRBJ1-2, with 8 bases identical to TRBD1. This sequence originates from a man younger than 35 in good health. CDR3 loop: CASSAPTWSMLGTGQPNYGYTF. The DNA of the CDR3 is TGTGCCAGCAGCGCCCCTACCTGGTCCATGCTCGGGACAGGCCAACCTAACTATGGCTACACCTTC.